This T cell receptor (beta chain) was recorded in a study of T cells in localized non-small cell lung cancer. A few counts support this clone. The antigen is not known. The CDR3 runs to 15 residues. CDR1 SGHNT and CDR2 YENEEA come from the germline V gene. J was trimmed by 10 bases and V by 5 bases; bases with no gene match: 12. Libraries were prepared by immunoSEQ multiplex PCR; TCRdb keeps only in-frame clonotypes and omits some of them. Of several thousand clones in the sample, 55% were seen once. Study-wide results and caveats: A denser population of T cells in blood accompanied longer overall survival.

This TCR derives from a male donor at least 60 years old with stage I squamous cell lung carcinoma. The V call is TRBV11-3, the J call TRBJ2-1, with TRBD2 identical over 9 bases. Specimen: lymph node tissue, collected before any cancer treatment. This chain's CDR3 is CASSLWREGRREQFF. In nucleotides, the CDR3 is TGTGCCAGCAGCCTTTGGCGGGAGGGCCGGCGGGAGCAGTTCTTC.